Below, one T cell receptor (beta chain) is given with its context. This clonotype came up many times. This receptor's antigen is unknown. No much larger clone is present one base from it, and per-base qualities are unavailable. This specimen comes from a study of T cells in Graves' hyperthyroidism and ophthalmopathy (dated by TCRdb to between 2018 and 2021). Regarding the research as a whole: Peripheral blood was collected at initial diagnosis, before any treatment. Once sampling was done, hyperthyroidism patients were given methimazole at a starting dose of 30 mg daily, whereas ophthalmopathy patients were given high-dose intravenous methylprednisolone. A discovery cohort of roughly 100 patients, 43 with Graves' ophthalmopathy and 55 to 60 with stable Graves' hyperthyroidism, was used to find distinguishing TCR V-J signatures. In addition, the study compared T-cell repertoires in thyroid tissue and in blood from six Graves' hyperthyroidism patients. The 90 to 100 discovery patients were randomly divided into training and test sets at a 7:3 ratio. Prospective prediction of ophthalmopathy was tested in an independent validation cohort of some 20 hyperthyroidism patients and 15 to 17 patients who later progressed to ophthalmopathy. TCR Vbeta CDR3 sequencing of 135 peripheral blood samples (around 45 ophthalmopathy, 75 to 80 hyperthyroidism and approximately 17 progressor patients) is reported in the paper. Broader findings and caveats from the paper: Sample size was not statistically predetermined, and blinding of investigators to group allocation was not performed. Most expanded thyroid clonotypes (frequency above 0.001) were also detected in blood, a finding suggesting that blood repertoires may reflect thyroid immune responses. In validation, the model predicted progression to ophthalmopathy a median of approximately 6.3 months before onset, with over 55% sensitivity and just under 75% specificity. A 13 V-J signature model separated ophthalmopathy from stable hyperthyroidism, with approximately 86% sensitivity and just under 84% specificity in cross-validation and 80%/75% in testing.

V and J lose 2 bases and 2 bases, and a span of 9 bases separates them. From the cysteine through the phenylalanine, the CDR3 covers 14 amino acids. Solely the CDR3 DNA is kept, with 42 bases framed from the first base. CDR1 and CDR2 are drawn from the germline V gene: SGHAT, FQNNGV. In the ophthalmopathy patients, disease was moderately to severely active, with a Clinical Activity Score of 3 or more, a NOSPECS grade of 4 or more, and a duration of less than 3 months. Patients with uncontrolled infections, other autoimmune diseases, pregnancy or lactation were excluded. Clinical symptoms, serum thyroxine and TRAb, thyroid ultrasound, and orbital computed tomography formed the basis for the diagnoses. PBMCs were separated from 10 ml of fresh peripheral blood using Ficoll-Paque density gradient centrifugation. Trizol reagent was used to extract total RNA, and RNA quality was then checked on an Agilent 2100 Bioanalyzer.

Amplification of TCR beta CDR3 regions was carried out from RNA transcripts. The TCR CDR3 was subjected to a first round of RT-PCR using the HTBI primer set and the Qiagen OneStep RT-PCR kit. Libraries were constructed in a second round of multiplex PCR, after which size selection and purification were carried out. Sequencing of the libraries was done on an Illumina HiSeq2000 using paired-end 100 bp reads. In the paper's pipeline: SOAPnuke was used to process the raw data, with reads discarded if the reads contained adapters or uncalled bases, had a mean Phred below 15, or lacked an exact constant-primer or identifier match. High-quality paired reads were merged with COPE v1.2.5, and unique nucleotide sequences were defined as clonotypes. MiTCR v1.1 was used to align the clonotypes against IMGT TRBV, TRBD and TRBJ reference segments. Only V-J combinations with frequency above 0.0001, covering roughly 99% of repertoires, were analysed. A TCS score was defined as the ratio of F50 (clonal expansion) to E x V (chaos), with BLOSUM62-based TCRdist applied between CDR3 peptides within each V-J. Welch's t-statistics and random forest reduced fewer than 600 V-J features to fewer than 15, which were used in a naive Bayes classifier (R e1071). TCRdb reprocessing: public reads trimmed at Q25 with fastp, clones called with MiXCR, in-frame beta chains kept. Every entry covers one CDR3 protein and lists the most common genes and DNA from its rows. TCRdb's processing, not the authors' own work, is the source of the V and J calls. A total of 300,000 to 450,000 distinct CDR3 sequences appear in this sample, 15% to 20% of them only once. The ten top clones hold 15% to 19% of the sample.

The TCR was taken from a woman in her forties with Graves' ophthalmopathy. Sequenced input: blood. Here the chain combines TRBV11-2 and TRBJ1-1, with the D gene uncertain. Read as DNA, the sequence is TGTGCCAGCAGCTTATTAGGGTCTAACACTGAAGCTTTCTTT. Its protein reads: CASSLLGSNTEAFF. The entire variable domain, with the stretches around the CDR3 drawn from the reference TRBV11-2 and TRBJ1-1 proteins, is EAGVAQSPRYKIIEKRQSVAFWCNPISGHATLYWYQQILGQGPKLLIQFQNNGVVDDSQLPKDRFSAERLKGVDSTLKIQPAKLEDSAVYLCASSLLGSNTEAFFGQGTRLTVV.